This entry lists 32 T cell receptor beta chains sequenced from one sample in a study of early T cells in non-severe SARS-CoV-2 infection (dated by TCRdb to about 2021). Library preparation used 5' RACE. Sequencing was performed on a NextSeq 500. Through fastp at Q25 and MiXCR, TCRdb rebuilt clones from the public reads, retaining in-frame beta chains. Here each entry gathers all rows of one CDR3 protein and keeps the most common genes and DNA. The sample table lists some 56,000 distinct CDR3 sequences, roughly a tenth of them with a count of one. 6% to 8% of the sample is taken by the ten largest. Sequencing used whole blood. The receptors here all came from an adult who was a healthcare worker with PCR-confirmed SARS-CoV-2 infection or an uninfected control (not recorded which).

The J gene is TRBJ2-1, the V gene TRBV29-1; the match to TRBD2 covers 12 bases. From germline, CDR1 is SQVTM and CDR2 ANQGSEA. Germline trimming cut 6 bases from V and 15 bases from J; bases unmatched to any gene: 12. This CDR3 is 13 amino acids long. In DNA, the CDR3 is TGCAGCGTGGTGACTAGCGGGAGCTCCCTGGGGTTCTTC. Translated: CSVVTSGSSLGFF.

This clonotype has a handful of counts. CDR3 loop: CASAGLAQYELEQYF. CDR3 sequence (DNA): TGTGCCAGCGCGGGACTAGCGCAGTACGAGCTGGAGCAGTACTTC. This rearrangement joins TRBV27 to TRBJ2-7, with 10 bases identical to TRBD2. Germline loops: CDR1 MNHEY, CDR2 SMNVEV (reference sequence). V trimming: 8 bases; J trimming: 7 bases; junction bases outside the gene matches: 14. This CDR3 is 15 amino acids long.

This clonotype showed up just a few times. This sequence joins TRBV3-1 and TRBJ2-7; possible D gene TRBD2, 6 bases. This CDR3 comprises 15 residues. The V gene's germline CDR1 is LGHDT and CDR2 YNNKEL (reference sequence). V was clipped by 4 bases and J by 3 bases, with 16 bases between them. The CDR3 coding sequence is TGTGCCAGCAGCCTTGGGGCTAGCGAAAACTACGAGCAGTACTTC. Its protein is CASSLGASENYEQYF.

CDR3 amino acids: CASSWLRGHNYGYTF. In DNA, the CDR3 is TGTGCCAGCAGCTGGCTCCGGGGCCATAACTATGGCTACACCTTC. This chain uses TRBV5-8 with TRBJ1-2; the D gene is possibly TRBD1 (5 bases). The ends were cut back, 3 bases at V and 1 base at J, with 13 bases in the middle. The CDR3 is made up of 15 amino acids. The germline V gene encodes CDR1 SGHTS and CDR2 YDEGEE.

The CDR3: CSVELESVTNTGELFF. For the CDR3, the DNA is TGCAGCGTTGAACTTGAAAGTGTAACGAACACCGGGGAGCTGTTTTTT. The V gene is TRBV29-1, the J gene TRBJ2-2; D call uncertain. The CDR3 covers 16 residues. Between the trimmed V and J ends, which lost 2 bases and 0 bases, there was a span of 13 bases. The germline V gene has CDR1 SQVTM and CDR2 ANQGSEA.

This clonotype was detected ten times or more. The chain has TRBV7-8 and TRBJ2-7, with 15 bases identical to TRBD2. Germline V gives CDR1 SGHVS, CDR2 FQNEAQ. J was trimmed by 6 bases and V by 5 bases; bases with no gene match: 11. CDR3 length equals 17 residues. This CDR3 is CASSPRTSGRGVPEQYF. In DNA form, the CDR3 reads TGTGCCAGCAGCCCTAGGACTAGCGGGAGGGGAGTCCCCGAGCAGTACTTC.

In its sample, this clonotype was seen many times. The chain has TRBV11-2 and TRBJ2-5; D may be TRBD1 or TRBD2 (6 bases each). Deletions cut 5 bases from V and 5 bases from J, with 18 bases between. From germline, CDR1 is SGHAT and CDR2 FQNNGV. This CDR3 spans 15 amino acids. Here the CDR3 DNA reads TGTGCCAGCAGCAGCCGACTGGGGGGCCGGGAGACCCAGTACTTC. It codes for CASSSRLGGRETQYF.

The DNA of the CDR3 is TGCAGTGCCTTGGGGCGGGAGGGGACAGATACGCAGTATTTT. As protein: CSALGREGTDTQYF. The chain employs TRBV20-1 and TRBJ2-3, with 9 bases that match TRBD2. The CDR3 loop spans 14 amino acids. Germline V gives CDR1 DFQATT, CDR2 SNEGSKA (reference sequence). The junction had 7 bases not matched to a gene; V was cut back by 6 bases and J by 3 bases.

A few counts support this clonotype. The chain recombines TRBV12-3 or TRBV12-4 with TRBJ2-3, with 9 bases matching TRBD2. J gave up 4 bases and V 6 bases, and 5 bases lay outside the gene matches. The length of the CDR3 is 14 residues. As DNA, the CDR3 is TGTGCCAGCAGCAGTAGCGGGAGCCCAGATACGCAGTATTTT. Translation: CASSSSGSPDTQYF.

The gene calls are TRBV12-3 or TRBV12-4 and TRBJ2-2; D is undetermined. The CDR3 has 15 residues. The V and J ends lost 0 bases and 5 bases respectively, with 10 bases between them. The CDR3 spells CASSLAVRPTGELFF. Written as DNA, the CDR3 is TGTGCCAGCAGTTTAGCGGTTAGACCGACCGGGGAGCTGTTTTTT.

This clonotype was seen more than once but under ten times. The chain joins TRBV6-2 or TRBV6-3 to TRBJ2-5; D gene uncertain. Germline V lookup: CDR1 MNHEY, CDR2 SVGEGT. V shed 6 bases and J shed 2 bases, with 13 bases lying between them. The length of the CDR3 is 14 residues. The CDR3 loop is CASSKGSRQETQYF. In nucleotides, the CDR3 is TGTGCCAGCAGCAAGGGAAGTCGACAAGAGACCCAGTACTTC.

The chain links TRBV6-5 to TRBJ2-3; D unresolved. Germline V CDR1 and CDR2: MNHEY, SVGAGI. CDR3 length: 13 residues. V lost 6 bases, J lost 2 bases, and 9 bases lay in between. CDR3 nucleotide sequence: TGTGCCAGCAGGGACCCCCCCACAGATACGCAGTATTTT. It translates to CASRDPPTDTQYF.

This clonotype showed up just a few times. The CDR3 nucleotides read TGTGCCAGCAGCGTAGATACTAGCGGGAGTCATTCCACAGATACGCAGTATTTT. This translates into CASSVDTSGSHSTDTQYF. J is TRBJ2-3 and V is TRBV9, with TRBD2 matching over 11 bases. CDR1 and CDR2 from the germline V gene are SGDLS and YYNGEE. J gave up 2 bases and V 0 bases, and 8 bases lay outside the gene matches. This CDR3 is built from 18 residues.

In nucleotides, the CDR3 is TGCGCCAGCAGCCAAGATCCCTCGGAGACCCAGTACTTC. Encoded protein: CASSQDPSETQYF. V gene TRBV4-3 combines with J gene TRBJ2-5, with no clear D. The CDR3 is made up of 13 amino acids. Germline CDR1 is LGHNA and CDR2 is YSLEER. V gave up 0 bases and J gave up 5 bases, with 7 bases separating them.

The sample holds a few counts of this clonotype. The genes are TRBV7-9 and TRBJ2-3; D is unresolved. Germline V lookup: CDR1 SEHNR, CDR2 FQNEAQ (reference sequence). The CDR3 is 12 amino acids. Deletions cut 1 base from V and 4 bases from J, with 3 bases between. The CDR3 DNA is TGTGCCAGCAGCTTAGATGCAGATACGCAGTATTTT. Translating it yields CASSLDADTQYF. Full variable domain (missing parts from reference TRBV7-9 and TRBJ2-3): DTGVSQNPRHKITKRGQNVTFRCDPISEHNRLYWYRQTLGQGPEFLTYFQNEAQLEKSRLLSDRFSAERPKGSFSTLEIQRTEQGDSAMYLCASSLDADTQYFGPGTRLTVL.

This clonotype has a count of ten or more. The genes are TRBV9 and TRBJ2-2, with D uncertain. V gave up 1 base and J gave up 2 bases, with 6 bases separating them. This CDR3 spans 14 amino acids. Germline assignment: CDR1 SGDLS and CDR2 YYNGEE. As DNA, the CDR3 is TGTGCCAGCAGCGTAATGGCTAACACCGGGGAGCTGTTTTTT. It encodes CASSVMANTGELFF.

In this sample, this clonotype turned up many times. The rearrangement uses TRBV29-1 and TRBJ2-5, with 11 bases identical to TRBD1. This CDR3 comprises 13 residues. Germline V gene data show CDR1 as SQVTM and CDR2 as ANQGSEA. V lost 6 bases, J lost 1 base, and 1 base stayed unmatched. The CDR3 DNA sequence: TGCAGCGTGGGGACAGGGGGCCAAGAGACCCAGTACTTC. Translation gives CSVGTGGQETQYF.

This clonotype showed up many times. In nucleotides, the CDR3 is TGTGCCAGCAGCACGATCGGTCCGCCCCAGCATTTT. Translation: CASSTIGPPQHF. The J gene is TRBJ1-5, the V gene TRBV12-3 or TRBV12-4; D uncertain. The CDR3 extends over 12 amino acids. The V end was cut by 6 bases, the J end by 9 bases, with 12 bases between.

J is TRBJ2-3 and V is TRBV4-2, with a possible D match to TRBD2 (5 bases). The V end was cut by 4 bases, the J end by 6 bases, with 11 bases between. CDR1 is LGHNA, CDR2 YNFKEQ, per germline. The CDR3 runs 13 residues. The CDR3 spells CASSRSGEDTQYF. The DNA of the CDR3 is TGTGCCAGCAGCCGGTCCGGGGAGGATACGCAGTATTTT.

This rearrangement joins TRBV20-1 to TRBJ1-1, with D perhaps matching TRBD1 (6 bases). There are 14 residues in the CDR3. CDR1 and CDR2 (germline): DFQATT, SNEGSKA (reference sequence). V lost 5 bases, J lost 6 bases, and 19 bases lay in between. The CDR3 nucleotides are TGCAGTGCTTCACCTTTGGACAGTGAGTCTGAAGCTTTCTTT. Its translation: CSASPLDSESEAFF.

This clonotype was counted a few times. J is TRBJ1-1 and V is TRBV20-1; D call uncertain. Germline V gene lookup returns CDR1 DFQATT and CDR2 SNEGSKA (reference sequence). This CDR3 contains 15 residues. Trimming took 0 bases from V and 2 from J, leaving 13 bases between them. CDR3 amino acids: CSAREVDQFNTEAFF. The CDR3 bases are TGCAGTGCTAGAGAGGTAGACCAGTTTAACACTGAAGCTTTCTTT.

This clonotype was counted ten times or more. The chain employs TRBV18 and TRBJ2-7; D unclear. Germline V lookup: CDR1 KGHSH, CDR2 LQKENI. Deletions cut 3 bases from V and 4 bases from J, with 10 bases between. This CDR3 contains 13 residues. CDR3 bases: TGTGCCAGCTCACCCAATCCGAGGTACGAGCAGTACTTC. It is translated as CASSPNPRYEQYF.

V and J are TRBV5-6 and TRBJ2-5; TRBD2 is a possible D gene (5 bases). The CDR3 is 14 amino acids. Trimming removed 2 bases at V and 7 bases at J, with 15 bases between. Germline V gene data show CDR1 as SGHDT and CDR2 as YYEEEE. The CDR3 nucleotides are TGTGCCAGCAGCTTTTATGAGGGATCAGGGACCCAGTACTTC. Its protein product is CASSFYEGSGTQYF.

This clonotype was seen a few times. This chain links TRBV10-3 with TRBJ2-7; TRBD2 might be the D (5 bases). The germline V and J ends were trimmed by 6 bases and 6 bases, with 18 bases remaining between them. The length of the CDR3 is 14 residues. Germline loops: CDR1 ENHRY, CDR2 SYGVKD. CDR3 amino acids: CAISKQSIEGEQYF. CDR3 sequence (DNA): TGTGCCATCAGCAAACAGAGCATAGAGGGCGAGCAGTACTTC.

This chain connects TRBV27 to TRBJ1-6, with D maybe TRBD1 (5 bases). This CDR3 is built from 13 residues. Germline-derived CDR1 and CDR2 are MNHEY and SMNVEV (reference sequence). V lost 7 bases to trimming and J lost 6 bases, with 10 bases between them. CDR3 DNA sequence: TGTGCCAGCAATCAGGGTGGTAATTCACCCCTCCACTTT. Protein product: CASNQGGNSPLHF.

The chain couples TRBV2 to TRBJ2-3, with unresolved D. CDR1 is SNHLY and CDR2 is FYNNEI in the germline V gene. V lost 0 bases and J lost 0, with 13 bases in between. The CDR3 runs 17 residues. For the CDR3, the DNA is TGTGCCAGCAGTGAAGCGCTTAGGGCTAGTAGCACAGATACGCAGTATTTT. Translating gives CASSEALRASSTDTQYF.

This clonotype was observed at least ten times. This chain links TRBV7-9 with TRBJ1-4; TRBD1 aligns across 8 bases. The CDR3 is made up of 16 amino acids. CDR1 SEHNR and CDR2 FQNEAQ come from the germline V gene (reference sequence). After removal of 5 bases from V and 5 bases from J, the junction contained 10 bases not matched to a gene. CDR3 coding DNA: TGTGCCAGCAGCACCGGAGACAGGGGATTCAATGAAAAACTGTTTTTT. It codes for CASSTGDRGFNEKLFF.

This clonotype has a count of ten or more. The chain recombines TRBV12-3 or TRBV12-4 with TRBJ2-7; TRBD2 agrees at 7 bases. V dropped 6 bases and J dropped 6; count of bases not matched to a gene: 11. The CDR3 spans 14 residues. DNA for the CDR3: TGTGCCAGCAGGGGAGGGGCGGGAGTCGGCGAGCAGTACTTC. Its translation is CASRGGAGVGEQYF.

This clonotype was counted at least ten times. V usage is TRBV20-1 and J usage is TRBJ1-1, with TRBD1 matching 9 bases. J gave up 4 bases and V 2 bases, and 5 bases lay outside the gene matches. The CDR3 totals 14 residues. Germline lookup yields CDR1 DFQATT and CDR2 SNEGSKA (reference sequence). The DNA for the CDR3 is TGCAGTGCTAGAAATACAGGGGGCGTCACTGAAGCTTTCTTT. It encodes CSARNTGGVTEAFF.

The chain joins TRBV7-2 to TRBJ2-5, with 8 nucleotides matching TRBD2. The V and J ends lost 5 bases and 4 bases, in that order; junction bases with no gene match: 0. CDR1 is SGHTA, CDR2 FQGNSA, per germline. The CDR3 contains 12 residues. CDR3 sequence (DNA): TGTGCCAGCAGCCGGGGGGGAGAGACCCAGTACTTC. Protein sequence: CASSRGGETQYF. The full variable domain, its missing parts supplied by reference TRBV7-2 and TRBJ2-5, is GAGVSQSPSNKVTEKGKDVELRCDPISGHTALYWYRQSLGQGLEFLIYFQGNSAPDKSGLPSDRFSAERTGGSVSTLTIQRTQQEDSAVYLCASSRGGETQYFGPGTRLLVL.

Ten or more counts support this clonotype. This rearrangement joins TRBV6-5 to TRBJ2-1; tentatively, D is TRBD2 (6 bases). Germline V gene lookup returns CDR1 MNHEY and CDR2 SVGAGI. V lost 0 bases and J 1 base, leaving 10 bases between the germline ends. The CDR3 extends over 16 amino acids. The CDR3 DNA follows: TGTGCCAGCAGTTACTCGAAGGCGGGGTCCTACAATGAGCAGTTCTTC. It is translated as CASSYSKAGSYNEQFF.

This clonotype was counted between two and nine times. This chain uses TRBV20-1 with TRBJ1-4; D remains ambiguous. The V gene's germline CDR1 is DFQATT and CDR2 SNEGSKA (reference sequence). This CDR3 region has 12 residues. Here the CDR3 DNA reads TGCAGCTACAGAGCAACTAATGAAAAACTGTTTTTT. Encoded protein: CSYRATNEKLFF.